This TCR beta chain comes out of a study of response to subunit inactivated influenza vaccine. Whole-study results and caveats: Few additional T cells are recruited per seasonal influenza vaccination, authors suggested.

TCRdb used MiXCR to reprocess the RT-PCR reads, holding one entry per CDR3 protein. The sample includes hundreds of thousands of distinct CDR3 sequences, over 10% of them seen just once. This clonotype turned up a few times. Its antigen is still unknown. Germline values: CDR1 ENHRY, CDR2 SYGVKD. This CDR3 spans 13 amino acids. V dropped 4 bases and J dropped 6 bases, with 10 bases sitting between them. The rearrangement joins TRBV10-3 to TRBJ1-5, with D unclear. Sequences were derived from PBMCs from blood, sampled more than 35 days after vaccination. The source is a middle-aged man who received an inactivated influenza vaccine. CDR3 nucleotides: TGTGCCATCAGTGGGTCGTCGGGTCAGCCCCAGCATTTT. Encoded protein: CAISGSSGQPQHF.